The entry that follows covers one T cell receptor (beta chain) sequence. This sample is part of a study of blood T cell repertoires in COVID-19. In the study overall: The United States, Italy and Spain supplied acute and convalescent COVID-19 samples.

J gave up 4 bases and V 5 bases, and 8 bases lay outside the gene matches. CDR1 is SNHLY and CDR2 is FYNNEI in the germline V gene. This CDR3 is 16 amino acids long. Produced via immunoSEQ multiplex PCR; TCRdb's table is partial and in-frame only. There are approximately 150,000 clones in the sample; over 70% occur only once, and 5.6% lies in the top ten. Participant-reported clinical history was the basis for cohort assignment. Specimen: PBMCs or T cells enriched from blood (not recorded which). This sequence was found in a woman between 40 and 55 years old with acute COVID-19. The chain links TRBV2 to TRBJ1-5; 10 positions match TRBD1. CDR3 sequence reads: CASSRQGALLNQPQHF. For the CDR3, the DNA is TGTGCCAGCAGTAGACAGGGGGCCCTCCTTAATCAGCCCCAGCATTTT.